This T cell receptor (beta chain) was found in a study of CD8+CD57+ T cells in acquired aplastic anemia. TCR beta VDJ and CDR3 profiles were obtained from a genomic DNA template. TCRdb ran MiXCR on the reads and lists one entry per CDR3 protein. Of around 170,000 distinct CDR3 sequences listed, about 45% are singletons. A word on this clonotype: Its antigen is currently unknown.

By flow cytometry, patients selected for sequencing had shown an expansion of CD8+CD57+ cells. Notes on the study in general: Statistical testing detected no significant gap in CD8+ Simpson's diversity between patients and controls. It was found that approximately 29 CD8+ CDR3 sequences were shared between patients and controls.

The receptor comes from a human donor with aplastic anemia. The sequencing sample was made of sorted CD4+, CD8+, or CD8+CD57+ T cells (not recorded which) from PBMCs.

The CDR3 DNA is TGCAGCGCGGGACAGGGGGCGGACGAGCAGTACTTC. Encoded protein: CSAGQGADEQYF. The genes are TRBV29-1 and TRBJ2-7; 12 bases fit TRBD1. Germline V gene sequence: CDR1 SQVTM, CDR2 ANQGSEA. V gave up 7 bases and J gave up 5 bases; unmatched junction bases: 3. The CDR3 is 12 amino acids.